This T cell receptor beta chain was identified in a study of human T cells and chemical hapten exposure (dated by TCRdb to the early 2020s). Context from the whole study: For sensitization, 2% DPC in acetone was applied to a roughly 2 cm by roughly 2 cm area of upper inner arm skin. Patch tests used Finn chambers with 0.01% DPC on the upper back, scored after 6 days by International Contact Dermatitis Research Group standards. Libraries were pooled for sequencing, and variation in per-sample TCR yields was attributed mainly to small differences in library volumes within the pool. For TCR sequencing, blood came from 25 to 35 alopecia patients at anywhere from one to four time points (pre-sensitization, 2, 6 and 24 weeks). Blood samples were taken from patients before sensitization (week 0) and at 2, 6 and about 24 weeks after DPC sensitization. Patients additionally received weekly therapeutic DPC doses to the scalp throughout the approximately 25-week study period. The mostly female patient cohort included alopecia areata with under or over 50% scalp involvement, alopecia totalis and alopecia universalis. This study followed changes in the peripheral blood TCR repertoire in vivo during primary and secondary sensitization of alopecia patients to the hapten diphenylcyclopropenone (DPC).

The study at large found these results: Patch test score correlated positively with the number of PT1 expanded TCRs, reaching significance at thresholds 8, 16 and 32 but not at 4. Expanded TCRs formed significantly more large CDR3 similarity clusters than pre-sensitization or healthy control sets, consistent with antigen-driven responses. The number of TCRs above 1 in 1000 frequency did not change with DPC sensitization; there was no evidence of global repertoire structure alterations. Repeated subsampling changed both the strength of the expansion versus patch-test correlation and the threshold at which the correlation became significant. All patients had alopecia, a presumed autoimmune disease, so their immune response might differ from that of healthy individuals.

Library prep was done by RACE. Sequenced using a NextSeq 500. During library preparation, unique molecular identifiers were attached to individual cDNA molecules so that TCRs could be counted in a quantitative, reproducible way. Each blood RNA sample was used to sequence both TCR alpha and TCR beta chains. The paper's processing steps were these. Samples had a median of 95,638 TCRs, with a range from roughly 20,000 to 690,600. V, J and CDR3 annotation of the TCR reads was performed with the Decombinator software suite. For the PS versus PT1 abundance plots, all samples were subsampled to the same number of TCRs (28,000). TCRs were defined as expanded if absent before sensitization and observed at least eight times at the 2-week time point. TCRdb reprocessed the public reads (quality trimming at Q25 with fastp, clone calling with MiXCR) and kept in-frame beta chains. Each entry merges the rows of one CDR3 protein and shows their most common DNA and genes. TCRdb, rather than the study authors, made the V and J calls. The sample yields under 450,000 distinct CDR3 sequences; more than 4.5% were counted once. 2% to 2.5% of the sample rests with the top ten.

With regard to this clonotype: What this receptor recognizes is not known. Per-base qualities were not stored, and no clone one base away is much larger.

The time point label on this specimen signifies: patch test 1, 2 weeks after DPC sensitization. The sample's treatment or condition, from its label and the paper: therapeutic diphenylcyclopropenone sensitization with weekly scalp DPC. At each patch-test visit, blood was drawn before the patch test was applied. To be eligible, patients had to be aged 18 to 70, diagnosed with alopecia and judged suitable for DPC therapy, while pregnant patients were excluded. Total RNA was extracted from unfractionated whole blood that had been collected in Tempus Blood RNA tubes. Trimming takes 0 bases from V and 6 bases from J, and the germline ends sit 16 bases apart. CDR1 and CDR2 are drawn from the germline V gene: SGHTA, FQGNSA. The CDR3 runs 16 residues from the cysteine to the phenylalanine. Only the CDR3 DNA is retained, 48 bases long and in frame from the first base.

The sequence derives from a woman aged 45 to 65 with alopecia areata. Some clones in this sample may be carry-over from other donors' samples. The sequence joins TRBV7-2 to TRBJ2-3; perhaps TRBD1 is the D gene, with 6 bases matching. The material sequenced was whole blood, taken in connection with sensitization to the hapten diphenylcyclopropenone (DPC). The DNA sequence follows: TGTGCCAGCAGCTTAGCACAGCAGGGGATTGCGGATACGCAGTATTTT. This encodes CASSLAQQGIADTQYF.